The 29 T cell receptor beta chains given below trace back to one sample, sequenced in a study of blood T cell repertoires in COVID-19. Method: immunoSEQ multiplex PCR; TCRdb's copy keeps in-frame clones and lacks some. The sample lists about 210,000 clones, about 91% occurring once. Sequencing was done on a sample of peripheral blood. Source of these receptors: a man aged 25-45 years with acute or convalescent COVID-19.

DNA for the CDR3: TGTGCCAGCAGTGACTTACGGGGTCTAGACGGCTACACCTTC. This encodes CASSDLRGLDGYTF. This chain uses TRBV2 with TRBJ1-2; D remains ambiguous. Germline V gives CDR1 SNHLY, CDR2 FYNNEI. The CDR3 runs 14 residues. Trimming removed 3 bases from V and 8 bases from J, with 16 bases in between.

This chain joins TRBV4-2 and TRBJ2-7; possibly TRBD2 for D (5 bases). Germline V gives CDR1 LGHNA, CDR2 YNFKEQ. The V end lost 3 bases, the J end lost 3 bases, and 12 bases lay between the germline ends. The CDR3 extends over 14 amino acids. The CDR3 nucleotides read TGTGCCAGCAGCCAGGGGAGCGGAAGCTACGAGCAGTACTTC. It specifies CASSQGSGSYEQYF.

The rearrangement links TRBV30 to TRBJ1-1; no firm D call. Germline-derived CDR1 and CDR2 are GTSNPN and SVGIG (reference sequence). V was cut by 4 bases and J by 0 bases, with 15 bases left in between. The CDR3 sequence is 15 residues long. CDR3 in amino acids: CAWTRRSGMNTEAFF. DNA of the CDR3: TGTGCCTGGACTCGGCGGTCGGGTATGAACACTGAAGCTTTCTTT.

The count of this clone is one. This sequence joins TRBV7-2 and TRBJ1-5; D unresolved. The CDR3 runs 13 residues. Trimming took off 1 base at V and 4 bases at J, with 5 bases between the two ends. Looked up from germline, CDR1 is SGHTA and CDR2 is FQGNSA. The CDR3 DNA reads as TGTGCCAGCAGCTTAGTACAGAATCAGCCCCAGCATTTT. Translated: CASSLVQNQPQHF.

This CDR3 reads CSAPQGAEAFF. The CDR3, as DNA: TGCAGTGCCCCACAAGGGGCTGAAGCTTTCTTT. V and J are TRBV20-1 and TRBJ1-1; a weak D match, TRBD1 (5 bases). Trimming removed 6 bases from V and 6 bases from J, with 11 bases in between. The CDR3 has 11 residues. Germline values: CDR1 DFQATT, CDR2 SNEGSKA (reference sequence).

This clone was picked up one time. The rearrangement uses TRBV27 and TRBJ2-6; D may be TRBD1 (6 bases). V lost 2 bases, J lost 0 bases, and 14 bases lay in between. CDR3 size: 18 residues. The germline CDR1 and CDR2 sequences are MNHEY and SMNVEV (reference sequence). The CDR3 sequence is CASSLAGADLSGANVLTF. CDR3 DNA sequence: TGTGCCAGCAGTTTAGCAGGGGCGGACCTCTCTGGGGCCAACGTCCTGACTTTC.

The gene calls are TRBV5-4 and TRBJ1-3, with D possibly being TRBD1 (6 bases). This CDR3 has 16 amino acids. Germline V gives CDR1 SGHNT, CDR2 YYREEE (reference sequence). V was trimmed by 4 bases and J by 0 bases, leaving 14 bases between them. CDR3 protein: CASSTGTGSSGNTIYF. The CDR3 nucleotides are TGTGCCAGCAGCACAGGGACGGGTTCCTCTGGAAACACCATATATTTT.

This chain connects TRBV28 to TRBJ2-1, with 9 bases aligning to TRBD1. The CDR3 covers 14 residues. CDR1 and CDR2 from the germline V gene are MDHEN and SYDVKM. J lost 10 bases, V lost 6 bases, and 10 bases had no gene match. The CDR3 sequence: CASRWDREFREQFF. The CDR3 DNA reads TGTGCCAGCAGGTGGGACAGGGAATTTCGGGAGCAGTTCTTC.

Notes on this clone: At the DNA level, this CDR3 is encoded by other sequences in the same sample as well. V and J are TRBV2 and TRBJ1-5, with 7 bases identical to TRBD1. J lost 2 bases, V lost 7 bases, and 5 bases had no gene match. The CDR3 spans 14 residues. Germline V CDR1 and CDR2: SNHLY, FYNNEI. Written as DNA, the CDR3 is TGTGCCAGCAATAGGGACAGCCGCAATCAGCCCCAGCATTTT. This encodes CASNRDSRNQPQHF.

V usage is TRBV7-3 and J usage is TRBJ2-2; D uncertain. The CDR3 totals 16 residues. The germline V and J ends were trimmed by 3 bases and 1 base, with 12 bases remaining between them. Germline-derived CDR1 and CDR2 are SGHTA and FQGTGA. In DNA form, the CDR3 reads TGTGCCAGCAGCTTTCAACAGATTATGAACACCGGGGAGCTGTTTTTT. Translation: CASSFQQIMNTGELFF.

The chain employs TRBV28 and TRBJ2-5; 7 bases fit TRBD1. V lost 3 bases and J lost 4; bases outside the gene matches: 5. Germline CDR1 MDHEN, CDR2 SYDVKM. The CDR3 has 14 amino acids. The CDR3 protein is CASSFNRGRETQYF. The CDR3 DNA reads TGTGCCAGCAGTTTTAACAGGGGTAGAGAGACCCAGTACTTC.

The V gene is TRBV5-1, the J gene TRBJ1-6; TRBD1 matches 10 bases. This CDR3 spans 15 amino acids. Per the germline V gene, CDR1 is SGHRS and CDR2 is YFSETQ. After removal of 3 bases from V and 10 bases from J, the junction contained 7 bases not matched to a gene. The CDR3 bases are TGCGCCAGCAGCTACACCGGGACAGGGGACTCACCCCTCCACTTT. This sequence encodes CASSYTGTGDSPLHF. The entire variable domain, with the rest obtained from reference TRBV5-1 and TRBJ1-6, is as follows: KAGVTQTPRYLIKTRGQQVTLSCSPISGHRSVSWYQQTPGQGLQFLFEYFSETQRNKGNFPGRFSGRQFSNSRSEMNVSTLELGDSALYLCASSYTGTGDSPLHFGNGTRLTVT.

The chain combines TRBV2 with TRBJ2-7; TRBD1 matches 7 bases. The CDR3 extends over 13 amino acids. Germline V gene data show CDR1 as SNHLY and CDR2 as FYNNEI. CDR3: CSTSVQGVGEQYF. The DNA for the CDR3 is TGTTCAACCTCGGTCCAGGGGGTCGGGGAGCAGTACTTC.

V is TRBV5-8 and J is TRBJ2-7, with 8 bases aligning to TRBD2. Germline trimming cut 2 bases from V and 6 bases from J; bases unmatched to any gene: 10. This CDR3 has 15 residues. CDR1 is SGHTS and CDR2 is YDEGEE in the germline V gene. The CDR3 loop reads CASSFQAGVQGEQYF. DNA of the CDR3: TGTGCCAGCAGCTTTCAAGCGGGAGTTCAAGGCGAGCAGTACTTC. The complete variable domain, with remaining parts taken from reference TRBV5-8 and TRBJ2-7, reads EAGVTQSPTHLIKTRGQQATLRCSPISGHTSVYWYQQALGLGLQFLLWYDEGEERNRGNFPPRFSGRQFPNYSSELNVNALELEDSALYLCASSFQAGVQGEQYFGPGTRLTVT.

V gene TRBV9 combines with J gene TRBJ1-2; 7 bases map to TRBD1. The CDR3 is made up of 14 amino acids. The germline gives CDR1 SGDLS, CDR2 YYNGEE. With V trimmed by 0 bases and J by 5 bases, 4 bases remained unmatched. The CDR3 sequence is CASSVEGGWYGYTF. CDR3 sequence (DNA): TGTGCCAGCAGCGTAGAAGGGGGCTGGTATGGCTACACCTTC. Based on the CDR3 plus reference TRBV9 and TRBJ1-2, the full variable domain is DSGVTQTPKHLITATGQRVTLRCSPRSGDLSVYWYQQSLDQGLQFLIQYYNGEERAKGNILERFSAQQFPDLHSELNLSSLELGDSALYFCASSVEGGWYGYTFGSGTRLTVV.

This chain uses TRBV6-6 with TRBJ2-1, with 7 bases aligning to TRBD1. This CDR3 comprises 14 residues. After removal of 4 bases from V and 4 bases from J, the junction contained 4 bases not matched to a gene. Germline CDR1 and CDR2: MNHNY and SVGAGI (reference sequence). CDR3 region: CASSSRDRYNEQFF. DNA for the CDR3: TGTGCCAGCAGTTCCCGGGACAGATACAATGAGCAGTTCTTC.

V gene TRBV2 combines with J gene TRBJ2-7; TRBD1 matches at 8 bases. Germline V gene sequence: CDR1 SNHLY, CDR2 FYNNEI. This CDR3 comprises 14 residues. With V trimmed by 6 bases and J by 1 base, 5 bases remained unmatched. Written as DNA, the CDR3 is TGTGCCAGCAGGACAGGGGTTGGGTCCTACGAGCAGTACTTC. Protein: CASRTGVGSYEQYF.

V usage is TRBV5-1 and J usage is TRBJ1-2; TRBD1 might be the D (5 bases). Deletions cut 2 bases from V and 6 bases from J, with 14 bases between. Germline CDR1 and CDR2: SGHRS and YFSETQ. This CDR3 spans 14 amino acids. The CDR3 region is CASSFGSKQDGYTF. As DNA, the CDR3 is TGCGCCAGCAGCTTTGGGTCAAAACAGGATGGCTACACCTTC.

Comments on this clone: This sample also contains other DNA sequences that code for the same CDR3. V and J are TRBV28 and TRBJ2-7; D remains unclear. The V end lost 2 bases, the J end lost 0 bases, and 5 bases lay between the germline ends. The CDR3 has 13 residues. Germline CDR1 and CDR2: MDHEN and SYDVKM. CDR3 protein: CASSLGGSYEQYF. CDR3 sequence (DNA): TGTGCCAGCAGTTTAGGCGGCTCCTACGAGCAGTACTTC.

This clone has a single count. The chain carries TRBV7-9 and TRBJ2-5, with TRBD2 as a possible D gene (5 bases). Germline lookup yields CDR1 SEHNR and CDR2 FQNEAQ (reference sequence). Trimming stripped 8 bases from V and 5 bases from J, with 24 bases between. The CDR3 is 16 residues long. The CDR3 bases are TGTGCCAGCCCGCCCCCTACGGGGATAATCGGTGAGACCCAGTACTTC. As protein: CASPPPTGIIGETQYF.

V usage is TRBV19 and J usage is TRBJ1-1; 8 bases are shared with TRBD1. Trimming at V came to 4 bases and at J to 4 bases, leaving 17 bases not matched to a gene. Germline CDR1 LNHDA, CDR2 SQIVND (reference sequence). The CDR3 has 18 amino acids. CDR3 region: CASSKSGSTGEWGTEAFF. For the CDR3, the DNA is TGTGCCAGTAGTAAGTCAGGGTCGACAGGGGAATGGGGCACTGAAGCTTTCTTT.

The gene calls are TRBV19 and TRBJ2-2, with 7 bases matching TRBD1. Looked up from germline, CDR1 is LNHDA and CDR2 is SQIVND (reference sequence). The V segment lost 5 bases and the J segment 8 bases; nucleotides outside the gene matches: 8. The CDR3 runs to 14 residues. The CDR3, as DNA: TGTGCCAGTAGTGATTACAGGGGTCCTGGGGAGCTGTTTTTT. Amino acids: CASSDYRGPGELFF. Full variable domain (missing parts from reference TRBV19 and TRBJ2-2): DGGITQSPKYLFRKEGQNVTLSCEQNLNHDAMYWYRQDPGQGLRLIYYSQIVNDFQKGDIAEGYSVSREKKESFPLTVTSAQKNPTAFYLCASSDYRGPGELFFGEGSRLTVL.

The chain couples TRBV18 to TRBJ2-1; D gene unclear. The V and J ends lost 0 bases and 2 bases respectively, with 8 bases between them. The CDR3 is 15 amino acids. Germline V gene data show CDR1 as KGHSH and CDR2 as LQKENI. CDR3 coding DNA: TGTGCCAGCTCACCACCGCTACCCGCCTACAATGAGCAGTTCTTC. This codes for CASSPPLPAYNEQFF.

The chain links TRBV2 to TRBJ2-5; 14 bases map to TRBD2. Trimming at V came to 6 bases and at J to 2 bases, leaving 2 bases not matched to a gene. Germline lookup yields CDR1 SNHLY and CDR2 FYNNEI. The CDR3 totals 15 residues. The CDR3 protein is CASRGTSGSQETQYF. In nucleotides, the CDR3 is TGTGCCAGCAGGGGGACTAGCGGGAGTCAAGAGACCCAGTACTTC.

V usage is TRBV6-1 and J usage is TRBJ2-1; no definite D call. This CDR3 region has 11 residues. Trimming took off 5 bases at V and 6 bases at J, with 5 bases between the two ends. The germline gives CDR1 MNHNS, CDR2 SASEGT. In nucleotides, the CDR3 is TGTGCCAGCAGTCCCTCCAATGAGCAGTTCTTC. Amino acid sequence: CASSPSNEQFF.

The V and J genes are TRBV4-1 and TRBJ1-3; perhaps TRBD1 as D (6 bases). V lost 4 bases, J lost 0 bases, and 10 bases lay in between. Per germline, CDR1 MGHRA and CDR2 YSYEKL. There are 15 residues in the CDR3. As DNA, the CDR3 is TGCGCCAGCAGCCGACCACAGGGCTCTGGAAACACCATATATTTT. It is translated as CASSRPQGSGNTIYF.

This clone is a singleton in its sample. CDR3 protein: CASSPGLLAGADEQFF. DNA for the CDR3: TGCGCCAGCAGTCCTGGATTGCTAGCGGGAGCGGATGAGCAGTTCTTC. The V gene is TRBV5-1, the J gene TRBJ2-1; 10 bases map to TRBD2. CDR3 size: 16 residues. CDR1 and CDR2 (germline): SGHRS, YFSETQ. The trim removed 5 bases at V and 8 bases at J, leaving 13 bases unmatched.

The CDR3 region is CASSPGENYGYTF. Here the CDR3 DNA reads TGTGCCAGCAGCCCAGGGGAAAACTATGGCTACACCTTC. The chain employs TRBV7-9 and TRBJ1-2; possibly TRBD1 for D (6 bases). Germline lookup yields CDR1 SEHNR and CDR2 FQNEAQ (reference sequence). Trimming left V 5 bases short and J 2 bases short, with 9 bases between. The CDR3 sequence is 13 residues long.

The chain carries TRBV9 and TRBJ1-1; possible D gene TRBD1, 6 bases. V was cut by 6 bases and J by 4 bases, with 19 bases left in between. Germline CDR1 is SGDLS and CDR2 is YYNGEE. This CDR3 spans 15 amino acids. CDR3 region: CASTRGQGGSTEAFF. CDR3 bases: TGTGCCAGCACCCGGGGGCAGGGAGGGAGCACTGAAGCTTTCTTT.